The T cell receptor beta chain described here comes from a study of T cell changes during pregnancy in multiple sclerosis. The germline V gene has CDR1 SGHAT and CDR2 FQNNGV. The CDR3 is 17 amino acids. Trimming cost V 4 bases and J 4 bases, with 19 bases left between them. The data were produced by immunoSEQ multiplex PCR, yet TCRdb's version contains in-frame clones alone and is incomplete. The profile shows some 60,000 clones, 90% to 95% of them singletons. This receptor was identified in a female donor with multiple sclerosis, enrolled in a pregnancy study. V is TRBV11-2 and J is TRBJ2-2; a possible D gene is TRBD1 (6 bases). Source: peripheral blood, taken before pregnancy. In DNA form, the CDR3 reads TGTGCCAGCAGCTGGGATCAGACAGGACCTTTCACCGGGGAGCTGTTTTTT. Protein product: CASSWDQTGPFTGELFF.